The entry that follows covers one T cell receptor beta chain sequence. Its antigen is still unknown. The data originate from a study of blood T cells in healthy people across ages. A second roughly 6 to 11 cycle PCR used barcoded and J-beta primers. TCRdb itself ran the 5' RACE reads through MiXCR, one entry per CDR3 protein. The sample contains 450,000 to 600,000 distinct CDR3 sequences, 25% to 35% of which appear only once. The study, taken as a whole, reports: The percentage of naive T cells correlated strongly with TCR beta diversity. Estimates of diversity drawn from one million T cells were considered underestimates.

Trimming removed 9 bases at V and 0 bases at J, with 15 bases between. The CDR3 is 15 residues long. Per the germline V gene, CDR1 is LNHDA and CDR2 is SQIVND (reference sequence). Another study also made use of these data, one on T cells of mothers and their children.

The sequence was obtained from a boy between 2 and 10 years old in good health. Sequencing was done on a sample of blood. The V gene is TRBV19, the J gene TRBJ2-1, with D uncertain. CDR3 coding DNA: TGTGCCAGCCTCGGACCGGGTGCCTCCTACAATGAGCAGTTCTTC. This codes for CASLGPGASYNEQFF.